A single sample gave rise to the 23 T cell receptor beta chains below, sequenced in a study of T-cell reconstitution after alpha-beta-depleted transplantation in children. During its preparation, the TCRbeta library received unique molecular identifiers. Using its own MiXCR run on the PCR reads, TCRdb lists one record per CDR3 protein. This repertoire shows over 200,000 distinct CDR3 sequences, about a sixth found once; its top ten account for roughly two fifths. The specimen comprised PBMCs, mostly from graft donor cells, sampled 360 days after TCRalphabeta/CD19-depleted stem cell transplant. These receptors came from a male patient aged 2 to 10 who had a stem cell transplant for acute lymphoblastic leukemia, so the T cells may come from the graft donor.

This clonotype was recorded at least ten times. The chain is built from TRBV12-3 or TRBV12-4 and TRBJ1-2, with D unclear. The CDR3 loop spans 14 amino acids. The V end lost 1 base, the J end lost 8 bases, and 14 bases lay between the germline ends. This CDR3 reads CASSLGQAEGGYTF. CDR3 in DNA: TGTGCCAGCAGTTTAGGGCAGGCAGAAGGAGGCTACACCTTC.

The table lists this clonotype with a few counts. The chain carries TRBV7-2 and TRBJ2-1, with a weak D call TRBD2 (6 bases). Germline V gene data show CDR1 as SGHTA and CDR2 as FQGNSA. The CDR3 has 13 amino acids. V shed 3 bases and J shed 5 bases, with 8 bases lying between them. CDR3 bases: TGTGCCAGCAGCTTTCGGGGGAACAATGAGCAGTTCTTC. Translated, it gives CASSFRGNNEQFF. Looking up the rest from reference TRBV7-2 and TRBJ2-1 gives the full variable domain: GAGVSQSPSNKVTEKGKDVELRCDPISGHTALYWYRQSLGQGLEFLIYFQGNSAPDKSGLPSDRFSAERTGGSVSTLTIQRTQQEDSAVYLCASSFRGNNEQFFGPGTRLTVL.

The rearrangement joins TRBV6-5 to TRBJ2-2; 12 bases are a match to TRBD1. CDR1 is MNHEY, CDR2 SVGAGI, per germline. The CDR3 length is 16 residues. Trimming removed 4 bases from V and 6 bases from J; junction bases left unmatched: 6. The DNA for the CDR3 is TGTGCCAGCAGTTCAATCCGGGACAGGGGGCCCGGGGAGCTGTTTTTT. Protein: CASSSIRDRGPGELFF.

Turning to this clonotype: This may stem from a read error, because a much larger clone lies one nucleotide away. This chain links TRBV5-1 with TRBJ1-1; tentative D call: TRBD1 (6 bases). Germline loops: CDR1 SGHRS, CDR2 YFSETQ. This CDR3 has 15 amino acids. Trimming cost V 5 bases and J 1 base, with 15 bases left between them. The CDR3 here is CASRSLGAKNTEAFF. Written as DNA, the CDR3 is TGCGCCAGCAGATCTTTGGGGGCCAAGAACACTGAAGCTTTCTTT.

V gene TRBV28 combines with J gene TRBJ1-2; 8 bases align to TRBD1. This CDR3 region has 17 residues. V gave up 1 base and J gave up 4 bases; unmatched junction bases: 11. The V gene's germline CDR1 is MDHEN and CDR2 SYDVKM. CDR3 sequence reads: CASSLFRTGFASYGYTF. The CDR3 DNA sequence: TGTGCCAGCAGTTTATTCCGGACAGGGTTTGCTAGCTATGGCTACACCTTC.

The V call is TRBV5-1, the J call TRBJ2-1; D unclear. The CDR3 runs to 15 residues. Per the germline V gene, CDR1 is SGHRS and CDR2 is YFSETQ. V lost 2 bases and J lost 2, with 11 bases in between. The CDR3, as DNA: TGCGCCAGCAGCTTCCTTCCGGAAGCCTACAATGAGCAGTTCTTC. Its protein product is CASSFLPEAYNEQFF.

The chain combines TRBV10-3 with TRBJ2-3; tentatively, D is TRBD2 (6 bases). The germline V gene encodes CDR1 ENHRY and CDR2 SYGVKD. V lost 7 bases and J lost 4, with 12 bases in between. CDR3 size: 13 residues. The CDR3 sequence: CAINRLVADTQYF. The DNA for the CDR3 is TGTGCCATCAATCGACTAGTTGCAGATACGCAGTATTTT.

In this sample, this clonotype turned up a few times. This chain links TRBV5-1 with TRBJ2-7; a possible D gene is TRBD2 (6 bases). Germline values: CDR1 SGHRS, CDR2 YFSETQ. This CDR3 spans 13 amino acids. V lost 0 bases, J lost 3 bases, and 7 bases lay in between. The CDR3 sequence is CASSLGLVYEQYF. CDR3 bases: TGCGCCAGCAGCTTGGGACTAGTCTACGAGCAGTACTTC.

This chain uses TRBV6-6 with TRBJ2-5, with D hard to call. The CDR3 consists of 14 residues. Trimming cost V 3 bases and J 2 bases, with 10 bases left between them. Germline V lookup: CDR1 MNHNY, CDR2 SVGAGI (reference sequence). This CDR3 reads CASSYSRPQETQYF. The DNA of the CDR3 is TGTGCCAGCAGTTATAGCAGGCCGCAAGAGACCCAGTACTTC.

This clonotype was recorded a few times. V and J are TRBV20-1 and TRBJ2-3, with 7 nucleotides matching TRBD2. The CDR3 contains 15 residues. Germline V lookup: CDR1 DFQATT, CDR2 SNEGSKA (reference sequence). Unmatched junction bases numbered 6, after V lost 3 bases and J lost 0 bases. CDR3 coding DNA: TGCAGTGCTAGCTCTAGCGGAGCGAGCACAGATACGCAGTATTTT. Protein product: CSASSSGASTDTQYF.

This clonotype was counted only a few times. The chain's CDR3 is CASSLIRGAYNEQFF. CDR3 DNA sequence: TGTGCCAGCAGTTTAATTCGGGGGGCCTACAATGAGCAGTTCTTC. The gene calls are TRBV12-3 or TRBV12-4 and TRBJ2-1, with 7 bases aligning to TRBD2. This CDR3 region has 15 residues. V lost 2 bases to trimming and J lost 2 bases; unmatched junction nucleotides: 3.

This clonotype has more than one count but fewer than ten. This sequence joins TRBV2 and TRBJ1-2, with D maybe TRBD1 (6 bases). This CDR3 is built from 15 residues. The V end lost 7 bases, the J end lost 0 bases, and 15 bases lay between the germline ends. The germline CDR1 and CDR2 sequences are SNHLY and FYNNEI. Here the CDR3 reads CASTRDTPTNYGYTF. CDR3 nucleotides: TGTGCCAGCACCCGGGACACTCCTACTAACTATGGCTACACCTTC.

The gene calls are TRBV7-2 and TRBJ2-7; TRBD1 aligns across 9 bases. Trimming cost V 3 bases and J 6 bases; bases outside gene matches: 9. CDR1 and CDR2 from the germline V gene are SGHTA and FQGNSA. The CDR3 extends over 15 amino acids. The CDR3 coding sequence is TGTGCCAGCAGCTTCCCCTCGGGACAGGGACCCGAGCAGTACTTC. It codes for CASSFPSGQGPEQYF.

This clonotype was observed a handful of times. The rearrangement uses TRBV7-8 and TRBJ2-7; D unresolved. In germline, CDR1 is SGHVS, CDR2 FQNEAQ. V was clipped by 2 bases and J by 6 bases, with 17 bases between them. CDR3 size: 15 residues. The CDR3 region is CASSLTSIGAVEQYF. The CDR3 DNA sequence: TGTGCCAGCAGCTTAACTTCCATCGGTGCGGTCGAGCAGTACTTC.

The chain couples TRBV12-3 or TRBV12-4 to TRBJ2-7; D is perhaps TRBD1 (5 bases). V lost 4 bases to trimming and J lost 7 bases, with 14 bases between them. The CDR3 spans 13 residues. CDR3 nucleotide sequence: TGTGCCAGCAGTTCCCTGAAGGGGAAAGAGCAGTACTTC. Residues: CASSSLKGKEQYF.

This clonotype has just a few counts. The gene calls are TRBV4-1 and TRBJ2-5, with TRBD2 matching 13 bases. The V and J ends lost 5 bases and 5 bases, in that order; junction bases with no gene match: 11. Germline assignment: CDR1 MGHRA and CDR2 YSYEKL. CDR3 length: 17 amino acids. The CDR3 region has the DNA TGCGCCAGCAGCTCTCCGGGACTAGCGGGGAGTCGGGAGACCCAGTACTTC. Amino acids: CASSSPGLAGSRETQYF.

The rearrangement links TRBV12-3 or TRBV12-4 to TRBJ2-3; no clear D. The V gene lost 0 bases and the J gene lost 0 bases, with 10 bases spanning the gap. The CDR3 runs 16 residues. In DNA form, the CDR3 reads TGTGCCAGCAGTTTAGCGGGTGAAACTAGCACAGATACGCAGTATTTT. Its protein product is CASSLAGETSTDTQYF.

This chain joins TRBV2 and TRBJ1-2; no firm D call. With 3 bases removed from V and 5 bases from J, the gap between germline ends came to 10 bases. Germline V CDR1 and CDR2: SNHLY, FYNNEI. The CDR3 length is 13 residues. CDR3: CASSEISAYGYTF. The CDR3 DNA follows: TGTGCCAGCAGTGAGATATCAGCTTATGGCTACACCTTC.

This clonotype appeared many times. The J gene is TRBJ2-3, the V gene TRBV5-4, with D hard to call. Trimming took off 0 bases at V and 0 bases at J, with 2 bases between the two ends. Germline assignment: CDR1 SGHNT and CDR2 YYREEE (reference sequence). This CDR3 has 13 amino acids. The CDR3 region is CASSLVSTDTQYF. CDR3 DNA sequence: TGTGCCAGCAGCTTGGTAAGCACAGATACGCAGTATTTT.

The chain employs TRBV18 and TRBJ2-3, with no clear D. V lost 2 bases, J lost 5 bases, and 5 bases lay in between. This CDR3 region has 12 residues. The germline V gene has CDR1 KGHSH and CDR2 LQKENI. This CDR3 reads CASSPTEDTQYF. The CDR3 DNA follows: TGTGCCAGCTCACCAACGGAAGATACGCAGTATTTT.

The chain joins TRBV25-1 to TRBJ1-5; D is perhaps TRBD1 (5 bases). The CDR3 consists of 14 residues. V gave up 3 bases and J gave up 1 base, with 7 bases separating them. Germline V gene sequence: CDR1 MGHDK, CDR2 SYGVNS. CDR3 in amino acids: CASSDGGSNQPQHF. In DNA, the CDR3 is TGTGCCAGCAGTGATGGGGGAAGCAATCAGCCCCAGCATTTT. Based on the CDR3 plus reference TRBV25-1 and TRBJ1-5, the full variable domain is EADIYQTPRYLVIGTGKKITLECSQTMGHDKMYWYQQDPGMELHLIHYSYGVNSTEKGDLSSESTVSRIRTEHFPLTLESARPSHTSQYLCASSDGGSNQPQHFGDGTRLSIL.

This rearrangement joins TRBV20-1 to TRBJ1-1; 7 nucleotides align to TRBD1. CDR3 size: 17 residues. J gave up 4 bases and V 1 base, and 15 bases lay outside the gene matches. Germline V gives CDR1 DFQATT, CDR2 SNEGSKA (reference sequence). This CDR3 is CSARVKFTGEGITEAFF. The CDR3 DNA is TGCAGTGCTAGAGTAAAATTCACAGGGGAAGGAATCACTGAAGCTTTCTTT.

This clonotype was found a few times. With a much larger clone just one base away, this may be a read error. The J gene is TRBJ1-5, the V gene TRBV7-2; D ambiguous. The CDR3 runs to 14 residues. Trimming cost V 1 base and J 2 bases, with 6 bases left between them. Germline CDR1 reads SGHTA; CDR2 reads FQGNSA. The CDR3 DNA sequence: TGTGCCAGCAGCTTAGGAGGGCGCAATCAGCCCCAGCATTTT. As protein: CASSLGGRNQPQHF.